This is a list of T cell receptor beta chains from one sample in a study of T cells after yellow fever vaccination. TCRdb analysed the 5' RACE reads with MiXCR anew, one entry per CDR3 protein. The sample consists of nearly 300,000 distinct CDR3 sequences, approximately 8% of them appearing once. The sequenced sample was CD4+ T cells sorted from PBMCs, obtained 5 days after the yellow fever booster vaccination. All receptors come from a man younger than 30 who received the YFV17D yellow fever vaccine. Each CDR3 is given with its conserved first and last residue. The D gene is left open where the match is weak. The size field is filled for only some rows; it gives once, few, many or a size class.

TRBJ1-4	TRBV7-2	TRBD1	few	TGTGCCAGCAGCCGCCTAGGACAGGATGAAAAACTGTTTTTT	CASSRLGQDEKLFF
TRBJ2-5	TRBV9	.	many	TGTGCCAGCAGCGCTCACCCGCGGTCTAGTTGGGAGACCCAGTACTTC	CASSAHPRSSWETQYF
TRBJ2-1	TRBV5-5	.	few	TGTGCCAGCAGCTTGGAACCTCTAGTCTGGAATGAGCAGTTCTTC	CASSLEPLVWNEQFF
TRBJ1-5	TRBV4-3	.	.	TGCGCCAGCAGCCTCCGACATGGGTATCAGCCCCAGCATTTT	CASSLRHGYQPQHF
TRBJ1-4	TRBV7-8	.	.	TGTGCCAGCAGCAAGACGAGGGGACATGAAAAACTGTTTTTT	CASSKTRGHEKLFF
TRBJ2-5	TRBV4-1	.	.	TGCGCCAGCAGCCAAATGGGGATCAGGGGAGAGACCCAGTACTTC	CASSQMGIRGETQYF
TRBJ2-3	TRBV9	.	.	TGTGCCAGCACCCTGGGCGGAGGGGCAGATACGCAGTATTTT	CASTLGGGADTQYF
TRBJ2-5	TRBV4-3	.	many	TGCGCCAGCAGCCAAGACAGGGGCGAGAGTGAGACCCAGTACTTC	CASSQDRGESETQYF
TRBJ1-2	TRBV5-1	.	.	TGCGCCAGCAGCTTGCCAGACTATGGCTACACCTTC	CASSLPDYGYTF
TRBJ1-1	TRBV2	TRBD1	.	TGTGCCAGCAGTGAGGACGTTGAATTTTTGACAGGGGGCGACCAGGGAACTGAAGCTTTCTTT	CASSEDVEFLTGGDQGTEAFF
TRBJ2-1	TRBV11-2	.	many	TGTGCCAGCAGCTTAGGCGGGACCCCTTACAATGAGCAGTTCTTC	CASSLGGTPYNEQFF
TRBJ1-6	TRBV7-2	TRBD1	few	TGTGCCAGCAGCTCCGACAGGGGCTCCTATAATTCACCCCTCCACTTT	CASSSDRGSYNSPLHF
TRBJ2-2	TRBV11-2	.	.	TGTGCCAGCAGCTTAGATGTGGGGGTCGGGGAGCTGTTTTTT	CASSLDVGVGELFF
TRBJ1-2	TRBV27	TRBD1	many	TGTGCCACCGCACCCAGGGGGGGGTATGGCTACACCTTC	CATAPRGGYGYTF
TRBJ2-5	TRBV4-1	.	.	TGCGCCAGCAGCCATACCGGACGGCCTCAAGAGACCCAGTACTTC	CASSHTGRPQETQYF
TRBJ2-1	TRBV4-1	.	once	TGCGCCAGCAGCCAAGGGGATTCCACTAGGAATGAGCAGTTCTTC	CASSQGDSTRNEQFF
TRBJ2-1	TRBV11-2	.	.	TGTGCCACCGGGACACAGTATGAGCAGTTCTTC	CATGTQYEQFF
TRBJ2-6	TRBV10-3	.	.	TGTGCCATCAGTGCGGGACTCTCTGGGGCCAACGTCCTGACTTTC	CAISAGLSGANVLTF
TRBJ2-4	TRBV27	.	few	TGTGCCAGCAGTTTACGGGGAGCGAACATTCAGTACTTC	CASSLRGANIQYF
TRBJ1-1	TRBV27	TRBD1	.	TGTGCCAGCAGTACCCGGGGGACAGGGCACACTGAAGCTTTCTTT	CASSTRGTGHTEAFF
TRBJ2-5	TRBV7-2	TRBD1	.	TGTGCCAGCAGCTTACAGACAGGGGCAGAGACCCAGTACTTC	CASSLQTGAETQYF
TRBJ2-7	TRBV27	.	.	TGTGCCAGCAGGGCCGGACAGAACCACGAGCAGTACTTC	CASRAGQNHEQYF
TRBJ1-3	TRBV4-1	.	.	TGCGCCAGCAGCCCCCAGGACGGTTCGAGAGTAAACACCATATATTTT	CASSPQDGSRVNTIYF
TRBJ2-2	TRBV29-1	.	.	TGCAGCGCCAGGGCCGACACCGGGGAGCTGTTTTTT	CSARADTGELFF
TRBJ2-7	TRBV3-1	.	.	TGTGCCAGCAGCCAAATACACGGGTCCGGCTACGAGCAGTACTTC	CASSQIHGSGYEQYF
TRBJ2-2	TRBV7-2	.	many	TGTGCCAGCAGCCCCCGGGCAGACCCGAACACCGGGGAGCTGTTTTTT	CASSPRADPNTGELFF
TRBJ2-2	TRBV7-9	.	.	TGTGCCAGCAGCTCAGCGGCCGGGGACACCGGGGAGCTGTTTTTT	CASSSAAGDTGELFF
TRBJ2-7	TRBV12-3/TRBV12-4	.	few	TGTGCCAGCAGTTTGATCGGCAGAAACTACGAGCAGTACTTC	CASSLIGRNYEQYF
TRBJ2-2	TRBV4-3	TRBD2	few	TGCGCCAGCAGCCAAGATCGGGGGAGGGACTCTATGGAGCTGTTTTTT	CASSQDRGRDSMELFF
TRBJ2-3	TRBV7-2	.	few	TGTGCCAGCAGCTTAGGGTTAAGGGGGGCCACAGATACGCAGTATTTT	CASSLGLRGATDTQYF
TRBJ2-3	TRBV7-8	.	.	TGTGCCAGCAGCTTAGCCGAAACCTCCACAGATACGCAGTATTTT	CASSLAETSTDTQYF
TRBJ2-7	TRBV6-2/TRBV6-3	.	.	TGTGCCAGCAATAACGGAGGAGAAAGCTCCTACGAGCAGTACTTC	CASNNGGESSYEQYF
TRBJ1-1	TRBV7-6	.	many	TGTGCCAGCAGCTTAGTAGATTACGGCCAAGCTTTCTTT	CASSLVDYGQAFF
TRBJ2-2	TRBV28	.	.	TGTGCCAGCAGTTTGGGCCGGGGCTCGACTTGGGGGGAGCTGTTTTTT	CASSLGRGSTWGELFF
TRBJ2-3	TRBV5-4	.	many	TGTGCCAGCAGCCATAACCCAGGGGACCCCTTTGATACGCAGTATTTT	CASSHNPGDPFDTQYF
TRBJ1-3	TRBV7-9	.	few	TGTGCCAGCAGCTTCGGGGGGTCTACTCAGGGAAACACCATATATTTT	CASSFGGSTQGNTIYF
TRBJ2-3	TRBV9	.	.	TGTGCCAGCAGCCCCCCTGGGGGGGGCCGCACAGATACGCAGTATTTT	CASSPPGGGRTDTQYF
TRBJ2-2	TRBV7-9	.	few	TGTGCCAGCAGCGCGGGACAGTACACCGGGGAGCTGTTTTTT	CASSAGQYTGELFF
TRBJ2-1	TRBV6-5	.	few	TGTGCCAGCAGTGACGAGGGGTACAATGAGCAGTTCTTC	CASSDEGYNEQFF